The rows below give T cell receptor beta chains drawn from one sample of a study of technical replicates of blood from several donors. TCRdb keeps only in-frame clones here, not all; method: immunoSEQ multiplex PCR. Of roughly 76,000 clones listed, just over 85% were seen once; the top ten hold under 5.5%. Sequencing input: PBMCs. Every receptor here comes from a human donor in good health. Some clones in this sample may be carry-over from other donors' samples. CDR3s include the opening cysteine and the closing phenylalanine or tryptophan. Fields, in order: J gene, V gene, clone size, D gene, CDR3 protein, CDR3 DNA. A D gene is named only where the DNA matches it firmly. The size entry is marked missing in some rows and otherwise reads once, few, many or a size class.

>TRBJ2-1|TRBV4-3|once|TRBD1
CASSQTGLGYEQFF
TGCGCCAGCAGCCAGACAGGGTTGGGGTATGAGCAGTTCTTC
>TRBJ2-7|TRBV6-1|-|TRBD1
CASLGQGFDEQYF
TGTGCCAGCCTCGGACAGGGTTTCGACGAGCAGTACTTC
>TRBJ1-2|TRBV30|-|-
CAWSVDSNYGYTF
TGTGCCTGGAGTGTGGACAGCAACTATGGCTACACCTTC
>TRBJ2-7|TRBV15|-|TRBD1
CATSSRITGAEQYF
TGTGCCACCAGCAGCCGGATAACAGGGGCCGAGCAGTACTTC
>TRBJ1-4|TRBV7-9|-|TRBD1
CASSLVRTGSFQNEKLFF
TGTGCCAGCAGCTTGGTCCGGACAGGTTCTTTCCAGAATGAAAAACTGTTTTTT
>TRBJ2-7|TRBV28|-|-
CASSLGVLLPYEQYF
TGTGCCAGCAGTTTAGGAGTGTTACTCCCCTACGAGCAGTACTTC
>TRBJ2-1|TRBV7-2|once|-
CASGLAHLTTRNEQFF
TGTGCCAGCGGGCTAGCACACCTAACTACTCGCAATGAGCAGTTCTTC
>TRBJ1-2|TRBV2|-|-
CASSEVVTPGYTF
TGTGCCAGCAGTGAAGTAGTGACACCTGGCTACACCTTC
>TRBJ2-7|TRBV27|-|TRBD2
CASSKLGTSGFRQYF
TGTGCCAGCAGTAAACTCGGGACTAGCGGGTTTCGGCAGTACTTC
>TRBJ2-5|TRBV5-4|-|-
CASSFRDQETQYF
TGTGCCAGCAGCTTTCGGGATCAAGAGACCCAGTACTTC
>TRBJ2-7|TRBV29-1|-|TRBD2
CSVEGGLAGYEQYF
TGCAGCGTTGAAGGGGGACTAGCGGGTTACGAGCAGTACTTC
>TRBJ1-5|TRBV11-2|-|-
CASSLLAWSNQPQHF
TGTGCCAGCAGCTTACTGGCTTGGAGCAATCAGCCCCAGCATTTT
>TRBJ2-1|TRBV7-7|-|TRBD1
CASSKGTGGFDEQFF
TGTGCCAGCAGCAAAGGGACAGGGGGGTTCGATGAGCAGTTCTTC
>TRBJ2-5|TRBV4-2|-|-
CASSQLAESRETQYF
TGTGCCAGCAGCCAGTTAGCGGAATCAAGAGAGACCCAGTACTTC
>TRBJ2-1|TRBV7-9|-|TRBD2
CASSGGLAGGYNEQFF
TGTGCCAGCAGCGGGGGACTAGCGGGAGGCTACAATGAGCAGTTCTTC
>TRBJ2-1|TRBV11-1|-|TRBD2
CASKAGDEQFF
TGTGCCAGCAAGGCGGGGGATGAGCAGTTCTTC
>TRBJ1-2|TRBV6-5|-|-
CASSYDRRSNGYTF
TGTGCCAGCAGTTACGACAGGAGATCGAATGGCTACACCTTC
>TRBJ2-1|TRBV7-2|-|TRBD2
CASAPTGGARNEQFF
TGTGCCAGCGCTCCCACGGGGGGGGCACGGAATGAGCAGTTCTTC
>TRBJ2-1|TRBV6-5|-|-
CASSSEELTYNEQFF
TGTGCCAGCAGTTCCGAGGAGCTTACCTACAATGAGCAGTTCTTC
>TRBJ1-5|TRBV25-1|-|-
CASSEKGPRGSAQHF
TGTGCCAGCAGTGAAAAGGGTCCAAGGGGATCAGCCCAGCATTTT
>TRBJ2-1|TRBV6-6|-|TRBD2
CASKSTSGNNEQFF
TGTGCCAGCAAGAGCACTAGCGGAAACAATGAGCAGTTCTTC
>TRBJ2-7|TRBV15|-|-
CATSSVRGYEQYF
TGTGCCACCAGCAGTGTCCGGGGCTACGAGCAGTACTTC
>TRBJ1-5|TRBV6-1|-|TRBD1
CASSEDGTGPFEPQHF
TGTGCCAGCAGTGAAGATGGGACAGGCCCTTTCGAGCCCCAGCATTTT
>TRBJ2-3|TRBV7-2|-|-
CASSLRAGSTDTQYF
TGTGCCAGCAGCTTACGGGCAGGGAGCACAGATACGCAGTATTTT
>TRBJ2-7|TRBV6-6|-|TRBD2
CASSYSASGNSYEQYF
TGTGCCAGCAGTTACTCCGCTAGCGGGAACTCCTACGAGCAGTACTTC
>TRBJ1-1|TRBV19|-|-
CASSMERDTEAFF
TGTGCCAGTAGTATGGAGAGGGACACTGAAGCTTTCTTT
>TRBJ1-2|TRBV19|few|-
CASTGYYGYTF
TGTGCCAGTACCGGTTACTATGGCTACACCTTC
>TRBJ2-3|TRBV7-2|once|TRBD2
CASSFRLAGGTDTQYF
TGTGCCAGCAGCTTCAGACTAGCGGGGGGCACAGATACGCAGTATTTT
>TRBJ1-1|TRBV27|-|TRBD1
CASSLTGLNTEAFF
TGTGCCAGCAGTCTGACAGGGTTGAACACTGAAGCTTTCTTT
>TRBJ2-7|TRBV6-6|-|-
CASSYIDEQYF
TGTGCCAGCAGTTACATCGACGAGCAGTACTTC
>TRBJ1-1|TRBV7-2|once|-
CASSLGFEAFF
TGTGCCAGCAGCCTCGGGTTTGAAGCTTTCTTT
>TRBJ2-5|TRBV5-1|-|TRBD2
CASSLRGGETQYF
TGCGCCAGCAGCTTGCGGGGGGGGGAGACCCAGTACTTC
>TRBJ2-3|TRBV5-4|-|TRBD2
CASSSRLAGGGTQYF
TGTGCCAGCAGCTCGAGACTAGCGGGAGGAGGTACGCAGTATTTT
>TRBJ1-6|TRBV7-6|few|-
CASSLGIRGALNSPLHF
TGTGCCAGCAGCTTAGGTATCCGGGGGGCGCTAAATTCACCCCTCCACTTT
>TRBJ1-1|TRBV7-9|-|-
CASSSQAAGGAFF
TGTGCCAGCAGCTCCCAAGCCGCGGGGGGGGCTTTCTTT
>TRBJ1-5|TRBV7-8|-|TRBD1
CASSLTGTGGQPQHF
TGTGCCAGCAGCTTGACAGGGACCGGGGGTCAGCCCCAGCATTTT
>TRBJ2-4|TRBV7-9|few|-
CASSRGTEAKNIQYF
TGTGCCAGCAGCCGCGGGACAGAAGCCAAAAACATTCAGTACTTC
>TRBJ2-7|TRBV4-1|-|-
CASSQVPNSGPEQYF
TGCGCCAGCAGCCAAGTCCCTAACAGCGGGCCCGAGCAGTACTTC
>TRBJ2-1|TRBV7-9|-|TRBD2
CASSLIGAGAQDEQFF
TGTGCCAGCAGCTTAATAGGAGCGGGGGCCCAGGATGAGCAGTTCTTC
>TRBJ2-2|TRBV27|-|TRBD1
CASSYLDRGYGELFF
TGTGCCAGCAGTTATCTCGACAGGGGTTATGGGGAGCTGTTTTTT